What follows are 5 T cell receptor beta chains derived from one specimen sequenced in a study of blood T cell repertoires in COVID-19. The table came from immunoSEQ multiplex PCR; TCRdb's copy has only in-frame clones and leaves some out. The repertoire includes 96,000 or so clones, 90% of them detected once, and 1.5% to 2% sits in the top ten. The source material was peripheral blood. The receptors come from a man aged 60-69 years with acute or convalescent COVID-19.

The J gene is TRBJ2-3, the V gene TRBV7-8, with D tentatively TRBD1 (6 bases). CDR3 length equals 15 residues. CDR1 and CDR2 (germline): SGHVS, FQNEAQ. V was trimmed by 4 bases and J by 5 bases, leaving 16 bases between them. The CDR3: CASSSDRGKGDTQYF. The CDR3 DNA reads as TGTGCCAGCAGCTCAGATAGGGGGAAAGGAGATACGCAGTATTTT.

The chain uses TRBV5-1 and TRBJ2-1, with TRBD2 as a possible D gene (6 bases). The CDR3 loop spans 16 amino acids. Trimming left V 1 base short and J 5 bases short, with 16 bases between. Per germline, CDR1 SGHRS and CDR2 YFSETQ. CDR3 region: CASSLLAVAVDNEQFF. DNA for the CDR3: TGCGCCAGCAGCTTGTTGGCGGTAGCGGTTGACAATGAGCAGTTCTTC. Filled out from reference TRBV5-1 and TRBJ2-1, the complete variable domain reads KAGVTQTPRYLIKTRGQQVTLSCSPISGHRSVSWYQQTPGQGLQFLFEYFSETQRNKGNFPGRFSGRQFSNSRSEMNVSTLELGDSALYLCASSLLAVAVDNEQFFGPGTRLTVL.

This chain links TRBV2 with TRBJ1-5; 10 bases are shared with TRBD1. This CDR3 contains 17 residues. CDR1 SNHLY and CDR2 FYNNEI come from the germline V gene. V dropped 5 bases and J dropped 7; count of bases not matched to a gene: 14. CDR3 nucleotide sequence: TGTGCCAGCAGTAGAATTATCTGGGACAGGGGCGGCCAGCCCCAGCATTTT. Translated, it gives CASSRIIWDRGGQPQHF.

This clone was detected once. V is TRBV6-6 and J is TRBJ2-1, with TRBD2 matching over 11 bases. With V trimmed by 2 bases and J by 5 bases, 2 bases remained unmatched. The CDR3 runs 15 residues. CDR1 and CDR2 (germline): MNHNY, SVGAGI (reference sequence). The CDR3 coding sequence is TGTGCCAGCAGTTACGAGACTAGCGGGGACAATGAGCAGTTCTTC. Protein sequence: CASSYETSGDNEQFF.

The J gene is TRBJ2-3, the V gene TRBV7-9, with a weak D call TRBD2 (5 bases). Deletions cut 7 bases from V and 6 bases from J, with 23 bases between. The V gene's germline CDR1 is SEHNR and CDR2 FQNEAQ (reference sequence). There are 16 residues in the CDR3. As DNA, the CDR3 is TGTGCCAGCATCCCCGGTCGAGGACTGGACGGGGATACGCAGTATTTT. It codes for CASIPGRGLDGDTQYF.